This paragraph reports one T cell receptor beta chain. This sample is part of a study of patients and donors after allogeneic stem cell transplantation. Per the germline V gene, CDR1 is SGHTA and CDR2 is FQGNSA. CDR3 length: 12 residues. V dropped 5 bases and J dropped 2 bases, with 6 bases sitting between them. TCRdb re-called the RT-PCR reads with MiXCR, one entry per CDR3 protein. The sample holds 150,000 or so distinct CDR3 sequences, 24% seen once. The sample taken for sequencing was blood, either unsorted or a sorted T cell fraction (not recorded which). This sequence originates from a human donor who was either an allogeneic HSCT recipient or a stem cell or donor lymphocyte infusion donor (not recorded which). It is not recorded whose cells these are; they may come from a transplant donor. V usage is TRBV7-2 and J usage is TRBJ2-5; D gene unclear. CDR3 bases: TGTGCCAGCAGCGGGCCTCAAGAGACCCAGTACTTC. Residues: CASSGPQETQYF.